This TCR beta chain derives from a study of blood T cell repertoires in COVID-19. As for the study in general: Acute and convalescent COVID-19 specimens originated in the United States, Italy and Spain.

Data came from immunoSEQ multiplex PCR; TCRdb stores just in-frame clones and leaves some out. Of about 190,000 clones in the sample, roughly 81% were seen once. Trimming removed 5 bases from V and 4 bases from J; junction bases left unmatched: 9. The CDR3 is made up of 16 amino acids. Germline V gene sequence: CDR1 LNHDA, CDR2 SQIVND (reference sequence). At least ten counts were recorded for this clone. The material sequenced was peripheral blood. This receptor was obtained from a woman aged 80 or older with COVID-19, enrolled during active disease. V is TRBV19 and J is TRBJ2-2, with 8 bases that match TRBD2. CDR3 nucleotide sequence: TGTGCCAGTAGTCCCGGGACTAGGTTCGTCACCGGGGAGCTGTTTTTT. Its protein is CASSPGTRFVTGELFF.